The rows below give T cell receptor beta chains drawn from one sample of a study of identical twins. TCRdb fed the 5' RACE reads into MiXCR, producing one record per CDR3 protein. The sample records approximately 500,000 distinct CDR3 sequences, roughly 26% being singletons. The sample was also reused in another study, on T cells expressing NK-cell markers.

Sequencing was performed on CD4+ T cells sorted from blood. Receptors originate from a woman aged 18-35 years in good health. CDR3s include the opening cysteine and the closing phenylalanine or tryptophan. Each record gives: CDR3 DNA, CDR3 protein, J gene, V gene, clone size, D gene. D genes are given only for firm matches. Not all rows give a size; the values are once, few, many and, for expanded clones, a class.

CDR3nt: TGCAGCGCGGGACAAAACCGGGTGCAAGCTTTCTTT
CDR3aa: CSAGQNRVQAFF
j_gene: TRBJ1-1
v_gene: TRBV29-1
abundance: few
d_gene: NA

CDR3nt: TGTGCCAGCAGCTTACAACAGGTCTACGAGCAGTACTTC
CDR3aa: CASSLQQVYEQYF
j_gene: TRBJ2-7
v_gene: TRBV5-6
abundance: few
d_gene: NA

CDR3nt: TGTGCCAGCACCCCGTCAGGGCGGGATGGCTACACCTTC
CDR3aa: CASTPSGRDGYTF
j_gene: TRBJ1-2
v_gene: TRBV6-1
abundance: NA
d_gene: NA

CDR3nt: TGTGCCAGCAGTGAAGGGGAAGATACGCAGTATTTT
CDR3aa: CASSEGEDTQYF
j_gene: TRBJ2-3
v_gene: TRBV2
abundance: NA
d_gene: NA

CDR3nt: TGCAGTGCTGAACCGGGACTAGCGGGAGGGCCGGAATTCTTC
CDR3aa: CSAEPGLAGGPEFF
j_gene: TRBJ2-1
v_gene: TRBV20-1
abundance: many
d_gene: TRBD2

CDR3nt: TGTGCCAGCGCATACAGGGGCACCTACGAGCAGTACTTC
CDR3aa: CASAYRGTYEQYF
j_gene: TRBJ2-7
v_gene: TRBV7-3
abundance: NA
d_gene: TRBD1

CDR3nt: TGTGCCAGCAGCTCCGGTATGGGAGTGAGGGGAAACACCGGGGAGCTGTTTTTT
CDR3aa: CASSSGMGVRGNTGELFF
j_gene: TRBJ2-2
v_gene: TRBV6-1
abundance: NA
d_gene: NA

CDR3nt: TGTGCCAGCAGCGGAGGTAGCGGCTACACCTTC
CDR3aa: CASSGGSGYTF
j_gene: TRBJ1-2
v_gene: TRBV5-5
abundance: few
d_gene: NA

CDR3nt: TGCAGTGCTTCGAGCTCAGCGGGGGCCGCCTACGAGCAGTACTTC
CDR3aa: CSASSSAGAAYEQYF
j_gene: TRBJ2-7
v_gene: TRBV20-1
abundance: NA
d_gene: TRBD2

CDR3nt: TGTGCTAGTGGTTTAGGGGCGGGAGATACGCAGTATTTT
CDR3aa: CASGLGAGDTQYF
j_gene: TRBJ2-3
v_gene: TRBV12-5
abundance: NA
d_gene: NA

CDR3nt: TGTGCCAGCAGCCCCCGGACAGGAGCGCTAGAAGGCTACACCTTC
CDR3aa: CASSPRTGALEGYTF
j_gene: TRBJ1-2
v_gene: TRBV9
abundance: NA
d_gene: TRBD1

CDR3nt: TGTGCCAGCTCACAAAGGGTTCGAACTCCGGGGAACACAGATACGCAGTATTTT
CDR3aa: CASSQRVRTPGNTDTQYF
j_gene: TRBJ2-3
v_gene: TRBV11-2
abundance: NA
d_gene: NA

CDR3nt: TGTGCCAGCAGCTTGCTTGGGACTAGCGGGAGTTGGGACGGCTACAATGAGCAGTTCTTC
CDR3aa: CASSLLGTSGSWDGYNEQFF
j_gene: TRBJ2-1
v_gene: TRBV5-4
abundance: NA
d_gene: TRBD2

CDR3nt: TGCGCCAGCAGTCATAGCGGGAGTCTGAGCTACAATGAGCAGTTCTTC
CDR3aa: CASSHSGSLSYNEQFF
j_gene: TRBJ2-1
v_gene: TRBV10-1
abundance: NA
d_gene: TRBD2

CDR3nt: TGTGCCAGCAGCTCTCGAGGAAAGGATCAGCCCCAGCATTTT
CDR3aa: CASSSRGKDQPQHF
j_gene: TRBJ1-5
v_gene: TRBV7-6
abundance: few
d_gene: NA

CDR3nt: TGTGCCAGCTCGTTCAATACAGGAATTTACACTGAAGCTTTCTTT
CDR3aa: CASSFNTGIYTEAFF
j_gene: TRBJ1-1
v_gene: TRBV18
abundance: NA
d_gene: NA

CDR3nt: TGTGCCAGCAGCCAAGATGCAGGACGGACCCAGTACTTC
CDR3aa: CASSQDAGRTQYF
j_gene: TRBJ2-5
v_gene: TRBV3-1
abundance: few
d_gene: NA

CDR3nt: TGTGCCAGCAGAAACGACGGCCACTACGAGCAGTACTTC
CDR3aa: CASRNDGHYEQYF
j_gene: TRBJ2-7
v_gene: TRBV12-3/TRBV12-4
abundance: NA
d_gene: NA

CDR3nt: TGTGCCAGCAGTGATGGTGGGTCCGGGGAGCTGTTTTTT
CDR3aa: CASSDGGSGELFF
j_gene: TRBJ2-2
v_gene: TRBV25-1
abundance: NA
d_gene: NA

CDR3nt: TGTGCCATCAGTACAGGGGGCACAGATACGCAGTATTTT
CDR3aa: CAISTGGTDTQYF
j_gene: TRBJ2-3
v_gene: TRBV10-3
abundance: NA
d_gene: TRBD1

CDR3nt: TGTGCCAGCAGCTTACTACAGGGGATAGTATCCTACAATGAGCAGTTCTTC
CDR3aa: CASSLLQGIVSYNEQFF
j_gene: TRBJ2-1
v_gene: TRBV5-6
abundance: NA
d_gene: TRBD1

CDR3nt: TGTGCCAGCAGGGACCTCACTGGAACCTACGAGCAGTACTTC
CDR3aa: CASRDLTGTYEQYF
j_gene: TRBJ2-7
v_gene: TRBV11-2
abundance: NA
d_gene: NA

CDR3nt: TGTGCCAGCAGCCTGGAGGTCGGCTACACCTTC
CDR3aa: CASSLEVGYTF
j_gene: TRBJ1-2
v_gene: TRBV12-3/TRBV12-4
abundance: NA
d_gene: NA

CDR3nt: TGCAGTGCTTCCGGGACTAGCGGAAACAATGAGCAGTTCTTC
CDR3aa: CSASGTSGNNEQFF
j_gene: TRBJ2-1
v_gene: TRBV20-1
abundance: few
d_gene: TRBD2

CDR3nt: TGTGCCAGCAGGAGGGAGAATGAAAAACTGTTTTTT
CDR3aa: CASRRENEKLFF
j_gene: TRBJ1-4
v_gene: TRBV2
abundance: NA
d_gene: NA

CDR3nt: TGTGCCATCAGTTTATCACTCCGGCGGGAGCTAGGATTAGGAGAGACCCAGTACTTC
CDR3aa: CAISLSLRRELGLGETQYF
j_gene: TRBJ2-5
v_gene: TRBV12-3/TRBV12-4
abundance: NA
d_gene: TRBD2

CDR3nt: TGTGCCAGCAGCCAAGATTTCTGGGGTATGAACACCGGGGAGCTGTTTTTT
CDR3aa: CASSQDFWGMNTGELFF
j_gene: TRBJ2-2
v_gene: TRBV14
abundance: few
d_gene: NA

CDR3nt: TGTGCCAGCGCCGGTCTAGCGGGGGCTAACACCGGGGAGCTGTTTTTT
CDR3aa: CASAGLAGANTGELFF
j_gene: TRBJ2-2
v_gene: TRBV7-8
abundance: NA
d_gene: TRBD2

CDR3nt: TGCAGCGCCCGACAGGGTCGTTCGAACACCGGGGAGCTGTTTTTT
CDR3aa: CSARQGRSNTGELFF
j_gene: TRBJ2-2
v_gene: TRBV29-1
abundance: NA
d_gene: TRBD1

CDR3nt: TGCGCCAGGCCAGTGGGGGGACACGTTGAAGCTTTCTTT
CDR3aa: CARPVGGHVEAFF
j_gene: TRBJ1-1
v_gene: TRBV10-1
abundance: NA
d_gene: NA

CDR3nt: TGTGCCAGCAGAATTGACAGCACCAATGAGCAGTTCTTC
CDR3aa: CASRIDSTNEQFF
j_gene: TRBJ2-1
v_gene: TRBV5-4
abundance: few
d_gene: NA

CDR3nt: TGTGCCAGCAGTTACTCTTACAGGAAAATGAACACTGAAGCTTTCTTT
CDR3aa: CASSYSYRKMNTEAFF
j_gene: TRBJ1-1
v_gene: TRBV6-5
abundance: few
d_gene: NA

CDR3nt: TGTGCCAGCAGTTTTACTAGCGGAATAACTAGCACAGATACGCAGTATTTT
CDR3aa: CASSFTSGITSTDTQYF
j_gene: TRBJ2-3
v_gene: TRBV28
abundance: few
d_gene: TRBD2

CDR3nt: TGTGCCACCAGTGATTTCTCGGCACAGGAGCAGTTCTTC
CDR3aa: CATSDFSAQEQFF
j_gene: TRBJ2-1
v_gene: TRBV24-1
abundance: NA
d_gene: NA

CDR3nt: TGTGCCAGCTCCTACGATCGAGACAGGGGGGCTCGTAAGGTCTTC
CDR3aa: CASSYDRDRGARKVF
j_gene: TRBJ2-1
v_gene: TRBV7-2
abundance: NA
d_gene: TRBD1

CDR3nt: TGCAGTGCTCTACAGGGGACTGAAGCTTTCTTT
CDR3aa: CSALQGTEAFF
j_gene: TRBJ1-1
v_gene: TRBV20-1
abundance: NA
d_gene: TRBD1

CDR3nt: TGCAGTGCTACGGGACCGGCGAACACCGGGGAGCTGTTTTTT
CDR3aa: CSATGPANTGELFF
j_gene: TRBJ2-2
v_gene: TRBV20-1
abundance: NA
d_gene: NA

CDR3nt: TGTGCCAGCAGCCAGGAGGGGGCGAACACTGAAGCTTTCTTT
CDR3aa: CASSQEGANTEAFF
j_gene: TRBJ1-1
v_gene: TRBV3-1
abundance: NA
d_gene: TRBD1

CDR3nt: TGTGCCAGCAGCTCCCCCGGACAGGCCAGCGGGGCAAGCTCCTACAATGAGCAGTTCTTC
CDR3aa: CASSSPGQASGASSYNEQFF
j_gene: TRBJ2-1
v_gene: TRBV11-2
abundance: NA
d_gene: NA

CDR3nt: TGCGCCAGCAGCTTGGAACCGGGACTAGCAGCCTACAATGAGCAGTTCTTC
CDR3aa: CASSLEPGLAAYNEQFF
j_gene: TRBJ2-1
v_gene: TRBV5-1
abundance: NA
d_gene: TRBD2

CDR3nt: TGTGCCACCCAGCGCGGGGGGACCGGGGAGCTGTTTTTT
CDR3aa: CATQRGGTGELFF
j_gene: TRBJ2-2
v_gene: TRBV12-3/TRBV12-4
abundance: few
d_gene: TRBD2

CDR3nt: TGCGCCAGCAGCTTGTTACCCGGGCCCCAAGAGACCCAGTACTTC
CDR3aa: CASSLLPGPQETQYF
j_gene: TRBJ2-5
v_gene: TRBV5-1
abundance: few
d_gene: NA

CDR3nt: TGCAGTGCTAGGGGGACTGGGACTAGCGGGGGCCGAGAGCAGTTCTTC
CDR3aa: CSARGTGTSGGREQFF
j_gene: TRBJ2-1
v_gene: TRBV20-1
abundance: NA
d_gene: TRBD2

CDR3nt: TGCGCCAGCAGCCTAGAGACTAGCGGGAGACACGAGCAGTACTTC
CDR3aa: CASSLETSGRHEQYF
j_gene: TRBJ2-7
v_gene: TRBV5-1
abundance: many
d_gene: TRBD2

CDR3nt: TGTGCCAGCAGCTTGGGGGGACTCATCAGGGTAGCTTTCTTT
CDR3aa: CASSLGGLIRVAFF
j_gene: TRBJ1-1
v_gene: TRBV5-5
abundance: NA
d_gene: NA

CDR3nt: TGTGCCAGCACCATGGGAGCGGGAGTAAATACCGGGGAGCTGTTTTTT
CDR3aa: CASTMGAGVNTGELFF
j_gene: TRBJ2-2
v_gene: TRBV12-3/TRBV12-4
abundance: many
d_gene: TRBD2

CDR3nt: TGCGCCAGCAGAGAAGGATCCGACTACGAGCAGTACTTC
CDR3aa: CASREGSDYEQYF
j_gene: TRBJ2-7
v_gene: TRBV5-1
abundance: few
d_gene: NA

CDR3nt: TGTGCCAGCAGCTCTTCGCGAGGACTAGCGGGAGCCAATGAGCAGTTCTTC
CDR3aa: CASSSSRGLAGANEQFF
j_gene: TRBJ2-1
v_gene: TRBV7-2
abundance: NA
d_gene: TRBD2

CDR3nt: TGCAGTGCTAGCCGGGGGGTCGGGGAGACCCAGTACTTC
CDR3aa: CSASRGVGETQYF
j_gene: TRBJ2-5
v_gene: TRBV20-1
abundance: few
d_gene: TRBD2

CDR3nt: TGCAGTGCTAGAGAAAGTGGGACAATCGATTCACCCCTCCACTTT
CDR3aa: CSARESGTIDSPLHF
j_gene: TRBJ1-6
v_gene: TRBV20-1
abundance: few
d_gene: NA

CDR3nt: TGTGCCAGCAGCCCGACAGGGATCTATGGCTACACCTTC
CDR3aa: CASSPTGIYGYTF
j_gene: TRBJ1-2
v_gene: TRBV7-2
abundance: NA
d_gene: TRBD1

CDR3nt: TGCAGTGCTAGTTTGCTAGCGGGGAGGACCTACGAGCAGTACTTC
CDR3aa: CSASLLAGRTYEQYF
j_gene: TRBJ2-7
v_gene: TRBV20-1
abundance: few
d_gene: TRBD2

CDR3nt: TGTGCCAGCAGCCCTATAGCGGCTAGCACAGATACGCAGTATTTT
CDR3aa: CASSPIAASTDTQYF
j_gene: TRBJ2-3
v_gene: TRBV3-1
abundance: NA
d_gene: NA